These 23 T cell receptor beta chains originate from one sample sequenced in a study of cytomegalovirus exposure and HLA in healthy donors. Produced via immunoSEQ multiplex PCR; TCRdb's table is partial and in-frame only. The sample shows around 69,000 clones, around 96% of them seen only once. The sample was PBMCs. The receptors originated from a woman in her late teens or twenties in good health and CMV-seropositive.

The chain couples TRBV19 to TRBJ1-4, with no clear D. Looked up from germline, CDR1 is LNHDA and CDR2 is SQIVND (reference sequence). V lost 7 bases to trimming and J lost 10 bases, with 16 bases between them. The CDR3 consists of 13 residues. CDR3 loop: CASKAPGSGKLFF. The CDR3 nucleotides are TGTGCCAGTAAGGCCCCGGGGTCGGGAAAACTGTTTTTT.

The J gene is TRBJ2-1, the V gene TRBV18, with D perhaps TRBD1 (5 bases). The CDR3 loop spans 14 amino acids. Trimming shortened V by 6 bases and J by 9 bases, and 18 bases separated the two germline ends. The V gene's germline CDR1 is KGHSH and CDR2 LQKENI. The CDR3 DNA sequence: TGTGCCAGCTCCCCCCCTTTAGGGGTGGGTGAGCAGTTCTTC. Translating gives CASSPPLGVGEQFF. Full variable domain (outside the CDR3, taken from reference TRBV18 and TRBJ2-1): NAGVMQNPRHLVRRRGQEARLRCSPMKGHSHVYWYRQLPEEGLKFMVYLQKENIIDESGMPKERFSAEFPKEGPSILRIQQVVRGDSAAYFCASSPPLGVGEQFFGPGTRLTVL.

CDR3 protein: CAWNSGTGGGYTF. CDR3 DNA sequence: TGTGCCTGGAATTCCGGGACAGGTGGCGGCTACACCTTC. The V gene is TRBV30, the J gene TRBJ1-2, with 8 positions matching TRBD1. V was clipped by 4 bases and J by 8 bases; unmatched bases: 9. Looked up from germline, CDR1 is GTSNPN and CDR2 is SVGIG (reference sequence). This CDR3 has 13 residues.

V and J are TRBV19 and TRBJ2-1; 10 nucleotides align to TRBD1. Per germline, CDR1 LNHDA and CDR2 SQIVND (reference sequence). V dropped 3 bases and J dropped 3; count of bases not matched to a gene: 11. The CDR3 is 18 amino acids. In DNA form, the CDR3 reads TGTGCCAGTAGTATTAGCGGGACAGGGGACGGGAGCTACAATGAGCAGTTCTTC. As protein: CASSISGTGDGSYNEQFF.

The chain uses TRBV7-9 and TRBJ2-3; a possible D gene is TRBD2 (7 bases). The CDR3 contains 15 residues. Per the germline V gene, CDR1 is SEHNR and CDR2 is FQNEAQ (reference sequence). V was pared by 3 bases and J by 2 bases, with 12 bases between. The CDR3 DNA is TGTGCCAGCAGCTTTTCGGGGGGACACACAGATACGCAGTATTTT. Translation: CASSFSGGHTDTQYF.

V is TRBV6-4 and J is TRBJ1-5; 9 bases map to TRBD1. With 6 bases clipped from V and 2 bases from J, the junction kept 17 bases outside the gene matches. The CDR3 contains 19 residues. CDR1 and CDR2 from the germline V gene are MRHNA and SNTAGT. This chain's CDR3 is CASREHRGPVYPRNQPQHF. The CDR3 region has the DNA TGTGCCAGCAGAGAACACAGGGGGCCAGTGTACCCCCGCAATCAGCCCCAGCATTTT.

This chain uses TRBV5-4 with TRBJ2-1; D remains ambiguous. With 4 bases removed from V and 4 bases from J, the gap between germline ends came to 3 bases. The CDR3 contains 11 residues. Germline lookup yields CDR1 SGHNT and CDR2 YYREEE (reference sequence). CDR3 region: CASSVYNEQFF. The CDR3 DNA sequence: TGTGCCAGCAGCGTATACAATGAGCAGTTCTTC.

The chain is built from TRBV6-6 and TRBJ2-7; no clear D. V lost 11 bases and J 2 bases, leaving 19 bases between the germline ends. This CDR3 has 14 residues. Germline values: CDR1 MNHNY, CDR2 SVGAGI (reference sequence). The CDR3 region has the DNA TGTGCCTCAACCCCCCGCGAGAGGCCCTACGAGCAGTACTTC. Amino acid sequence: CASTPRERPYEQYF.

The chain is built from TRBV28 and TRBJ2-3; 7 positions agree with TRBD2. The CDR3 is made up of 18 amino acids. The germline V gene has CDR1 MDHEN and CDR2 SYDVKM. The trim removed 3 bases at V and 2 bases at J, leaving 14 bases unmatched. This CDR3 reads CASSFDLWPAGDTDTQYF. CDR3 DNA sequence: TGTGCCAGCAGTTTCGATCTATGGCCGGCGGGAGACACAGATACGCAGTATTTT.

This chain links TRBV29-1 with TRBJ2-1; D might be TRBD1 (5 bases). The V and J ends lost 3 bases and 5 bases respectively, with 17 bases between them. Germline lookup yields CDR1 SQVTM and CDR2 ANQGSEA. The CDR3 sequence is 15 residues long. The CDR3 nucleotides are TGCAGCGTTGATCGCCAGGGTATTTGGGACAATGAGCAGTTCTTC. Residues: CSVDRQGIWDNEQFF.

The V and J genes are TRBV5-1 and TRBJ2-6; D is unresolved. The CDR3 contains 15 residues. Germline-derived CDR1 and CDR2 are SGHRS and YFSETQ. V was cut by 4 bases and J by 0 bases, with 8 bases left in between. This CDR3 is CASSLSSSGANVLTF. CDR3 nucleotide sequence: TGCGCCAGCAGCCTCTCGAGCTCTGGGGCCAACGTCCTGACTTTC.

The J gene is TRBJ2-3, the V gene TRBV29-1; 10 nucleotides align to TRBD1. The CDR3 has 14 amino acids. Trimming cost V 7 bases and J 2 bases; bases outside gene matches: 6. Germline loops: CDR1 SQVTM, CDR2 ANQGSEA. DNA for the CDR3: TGCAGCGGCCGGGACAGGGGTTACACAGATACGCAGTATTTT. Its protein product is CSGRDRGYTDTQYF.

This CDR3 is CASSPRDTDNEKLFF. CDR3 in DNA: TGTGCCAGCAGTCCCCGGGACACCGATAATGAAAAACTGTTTTTT. The J gene is TRBJ1-4, the V gene TRBV6-6; a weak D match, TRBD1 (6 bases). Trimming shortened V by 5 bases and J by 4 bases, and 14 bases separated the two germline ends. This CDR3 region has 15 residues. CDR1 and CDR2 (germline): MNHNY, SVGAGI (reference sequence).

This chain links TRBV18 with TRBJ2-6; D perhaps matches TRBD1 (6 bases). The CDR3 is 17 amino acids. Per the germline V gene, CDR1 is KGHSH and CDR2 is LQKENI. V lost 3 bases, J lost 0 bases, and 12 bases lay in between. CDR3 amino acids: CASSPSGVTSGANVLTF. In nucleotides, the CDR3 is TGTGCCAGCTCACCGTCAGGGGTCACCTCTGGGGCCAACGTCCTGACTTTC.

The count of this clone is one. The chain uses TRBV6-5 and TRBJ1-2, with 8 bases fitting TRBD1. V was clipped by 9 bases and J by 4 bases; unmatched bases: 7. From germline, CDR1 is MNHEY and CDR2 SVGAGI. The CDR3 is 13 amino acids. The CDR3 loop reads CASKDREIYGYTF. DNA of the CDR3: TGTGCCAGTAAGGACAGGGAAATCTATGGCTACACCTTC.

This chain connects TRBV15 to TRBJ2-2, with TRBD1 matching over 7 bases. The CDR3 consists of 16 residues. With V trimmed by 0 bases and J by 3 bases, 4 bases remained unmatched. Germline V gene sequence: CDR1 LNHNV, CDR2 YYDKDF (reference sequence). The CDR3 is CATSRDGGQYTGELFF. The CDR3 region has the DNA TGTGCCACCAGCAGAGATGGGGGACAGTACACCGGGGAGCTGTTTTTT.

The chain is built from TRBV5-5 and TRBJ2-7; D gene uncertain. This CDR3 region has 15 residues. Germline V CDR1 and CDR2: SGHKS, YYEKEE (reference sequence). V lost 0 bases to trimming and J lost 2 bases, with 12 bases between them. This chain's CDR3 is CASSLGPDTAYEQYF. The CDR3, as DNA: TGTGCCAGCAGCTTGGGCCCAGACACAGCCTACGAGCAGTACTTC.

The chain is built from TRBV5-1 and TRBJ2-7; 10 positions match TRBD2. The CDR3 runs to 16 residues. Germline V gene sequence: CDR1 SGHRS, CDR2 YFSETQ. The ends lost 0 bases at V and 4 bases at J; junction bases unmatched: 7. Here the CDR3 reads CASSLGLAGLNYEQYF. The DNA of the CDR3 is TGCGCCAGCAGCTTGGGACTAGCGGGCCTAAATTACGAGCAGTACTTC.

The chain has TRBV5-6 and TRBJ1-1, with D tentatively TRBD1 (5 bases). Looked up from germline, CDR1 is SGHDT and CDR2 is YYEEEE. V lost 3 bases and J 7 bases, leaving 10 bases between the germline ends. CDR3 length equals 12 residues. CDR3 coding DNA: TGTGCCAGCAGCTATGATGACAGTGAAGCTTTCTTT. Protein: CASSYDDSEAFF.

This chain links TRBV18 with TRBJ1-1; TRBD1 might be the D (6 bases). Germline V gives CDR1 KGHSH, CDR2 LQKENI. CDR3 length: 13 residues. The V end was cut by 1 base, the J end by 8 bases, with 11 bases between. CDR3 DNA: TGTGCCAGCTCACCACAAGCTGGACAGGAAGCTTTCTTT. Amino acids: CASSPQAGQEAFF. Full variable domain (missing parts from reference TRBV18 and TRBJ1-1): NAGVMQNPRHLVRRRGQEARLRCSPMKGHSHVYWYRQLPEEGLKFMVYLQKENIIDESGMPKERFSAEFPKEGPSILRIQQVVRGDSAAYFCASSPQAGQEAFFGQGTRLTVV.

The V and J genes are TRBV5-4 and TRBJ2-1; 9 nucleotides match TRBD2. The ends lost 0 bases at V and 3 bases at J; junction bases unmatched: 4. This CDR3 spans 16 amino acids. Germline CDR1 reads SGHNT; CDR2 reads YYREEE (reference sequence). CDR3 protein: CASSLALTSGYNEQFF. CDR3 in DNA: TGTGCCAGCAGCTTGGCCTTGACTAGCGGCTACAATGAGCAGTTCTTC.

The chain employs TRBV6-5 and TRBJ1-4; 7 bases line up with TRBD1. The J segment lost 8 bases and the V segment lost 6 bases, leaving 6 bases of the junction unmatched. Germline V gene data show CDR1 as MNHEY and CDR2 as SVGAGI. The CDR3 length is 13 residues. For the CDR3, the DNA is TGTGCCAGCAGATTCAGGGGGAAAGAAAAACTGTTTTTT. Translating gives CASRFRGKEKLFF.

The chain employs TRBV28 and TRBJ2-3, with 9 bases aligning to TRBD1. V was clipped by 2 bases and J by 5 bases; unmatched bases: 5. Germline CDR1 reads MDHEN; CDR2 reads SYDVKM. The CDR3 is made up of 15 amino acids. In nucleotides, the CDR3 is TGTGCCAGCAGTTTACTACAGGGGGCTATAGATACGCAGTATTTT. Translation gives CASSLLQGAIDTQYF.